A few counts support the clone carrying this T cell receptor (beta chain). As yet, its antigen is unknown. Reverse transcription of all isolated RNA meant that expressed TCRB transcripts were sequenced. Here immunoSEQ multiplex PCR was the method, and the copy in TCRdb shows in-frame clones only, minus some. The profile shows about 400,000 clones, roughly 12% of them singletons. The source of the sample is a study of beta chain features in type 1 diabetes. The CDR3 has 14 amino acids. With 4 bases removed from V and 6 bases from J, the gap between germline ends came to 18 bases. From germline, CDR1 is GTSNPN and CDR2 SVGIG (reference sequence). Via CD45RO/CCR7/CD25/CD127/CD95/CD27, cells of the CD4+ naive, central memory, regulatory and stem cell-like memory subsets were sorted. Study-level points and caveats: TCRB CDR3s from Type 1 diabetes patients were moderately but significantly shorter in all four CD4+ subsets. Sequencing from cDNA could over-represent high-TCR-expressing cells.

Material for sequencing was naive CD4+ T cells from blood. The chain is built from TRBV30 and TRBJ1-1; D is unclear. The receptor was isolated from a woman in her late teens or twenties with type 1 diabetes. The CDR3 region has the DNA TGTGCCTGGACTCCGCTCCAAGCGGGCTCTGAAGCTTTCTTT. Translating gives CAWTPLQAGSEAFF.